Each of the 27 T cell receptor beta chains below was sequenced from the same sample in a study of blood T cell repertoires in COVID-19 (dated by TCRdb to 2020 to 2021). The library was obtained by the immunoSEQ multiplex PCR assay. As stored in TCRdb, this immuneACCESS dataset retains in-frame rearrangements with V and J assigned. A fraction of the clones does not appear; measured against another copy, unresolved V genes explain less than half of the discrepancy, and the remainder lacks a known reason. This sample comprises 150,000 to 250,000 clones, roughly 92% of them detected only once. The ten largest make up 0.76% of the sample. The sample was peripheral blood. The receptors were gathered from a man aged 25-45 years with COVID-19, enrolled during active disease.

The chain recombines TRBV21-1 with TRBJ1-2. TRBV21-1 is labeled a pseudogene. This CDR3 contains 17 residues. The CDR3 reads CASSQAPGWQANYGYTF. CDR3 DNA sequence: TGTGCCAGCAGCCAAGCCCCGGGGTGGCAAGCTAACTATGGCTACACCTTC.

This clone has only one observation. The gene calls are TRBV6-6 and TRBJ2-5, with D unresolved. The CDR3 is 14 amino acids. Trimming took 3 bases from V and 2 from J, leaving 10 bases between them. CDR1 and CDR2 (germline): MNHNY, SVGAGI (reference sequence). Written as DNA, the CDR3 is TGTGCCAGCAGTTATATAGACATACAAGAGACCCAGTACTTC. Its translation: CASSYIDIQETQYF.

The chain combines TRBV2 with TRBJ1-4; 7 nucleotides align to TRBD1. The V and J ends lost 4 bases and 4 bases, in that order; junction bases with no gene match: 3. Germline values: CDR1 SNHLY, CDR2 FYNNEI. The CDR3 loop spans 14 amino acids. For the CDR3, the DNA is TGTGCCAGCAGTGGGGACAGAAATAATGAAAAACTGTTTTTT. Its translation is CASSGDRNNEKLFF.

This chain links TRBV5-1 with TRBJ2-3; 10 bases are shared with TRBD1. The germline V gene encodes CDR1 SGHRS and CDR2 YFSETQ. V dropped 5 bases and J dropped 4; count of bases not matched to a gene: 10. CDR3 size: 16 residues. CDR3 loop: CASRVTGDRGADTQYF. The CDR3 DNA follows: TGCGCCAGCAGAGTCACTGGGGACAGGGGAGCAGATACGCAGTATTTT.

The chain recombines TRBV12-3 or TRBV12-4 with TRBJ1-6; D is unclear. Trimming pared 1 base from V and 12 bases from J, leaving 10 bases between. This CDR3 is 13 amino acids long. The CDR3 sequence is CASSLGPSGPLHF. The CDR3 nucleotides read TGTGCCAGCAGTTTAGGGCCCTCGGGACCCCTCCACTTT.

The chain recombines TRBV7-9 with TRBJ2-2; possible D gene TRBD1, 6 bases. The CDR3 loop spans 13 amino acids. Germline values: CDR1 SEHNR, CDR2 FQNEAQ (reference sequence). V lost 5 bases and J 4 bases, leaving 8 bases between the germline ends. Here the CDR3 reads CASSLQGTGELFF. CDR3 bases: TGTGCCAGCAGCCTACAGGGCACCGGGGAGCTGTTTTTT. Looking up the rest from reference TRBV7-9 and TRBJ2-2 gives the full variable domain: DTGVSQNPRHKITKRGQNVTFRCDPISEHNRLYWYRQTLGQGPEFLTYFQNEAQLEKSRLLSDRFSAERPKGSFSTLEIQRTEQGDSAMYLCASSLQGTGELFFGEGSRLTVL.

This chain uses TRBV7-9 with TRBJ1-2; 8 positions agree with TRBD1. This CDR3 is built from 14 residues. Germline values: CDR1 SEHNR, CDR2 FQNEAQ (reference sequence). The trim removed 5 bases at V and 7 bases at J, leaving 9 bases unmatched. The CDR3, as DNA: TGTGCCAGCAGCGGGATGGACAGGGTTGCTGGCTACACCTTC. Its protein is CASSGMDRVAGYTF. The full variable domain, with the rest looked up from reference TRBV7-9 and TRBJ1-2, is DTGVSQNPRHKITKRGQNVTFRCDPISEHNRLYWYRQTLGQGPEFLTYFQNEAQLEKSRLLSDRFSAERPKGSFSTLEIQRTEQGDSAMYLCASSGMDRVAGYTFGSGTRLTVV.

This rearrangement joins TRBV2 to TRBJ1-1, with D possibly TRBD1 on 5 matching bases. The V end lost 8 bases, the J end lost 0 bases, and 13 bases lay between the germline ends. The CDR3 spans 14 residues. CDR1 is SNHLY, CDR2 FYNNEI, per germline. CDR3 region: CASLSGVMNTEAFF. CDR3 DNA sequence: TGTGCCAGCCTTTCGGGGGTGATGAACACTGAAGCTTTCTTT.

The chain recombines TRBV2 with TRBJ1-1; possibly TRBD1 for D (5 bases). The CDR3 length is 13 residues. V was trimmed by 4 bases and J by 1 base, leaving 7 bases between them. In germline, CDR1 is SNHLY, CDR2 FYNNEI. The chain's CDR3 is CASSADRNTEAFF. Here the CDR3 DNA reads TGTGCCAGCAGTGCCGACAGGAACACTGAAGCTTTCTTT.

This chain joins TRBV6-1 and TRBJ1-2; D unclear. Germline V gene lookup returns CDR1 MNHNS and CDR2 SASEGT. Trimming removed 3 bases at V and 2 bases at J, with 13 bases between. CDR3 length: 15 residues. The CDR3 loop is CASSDRGQANYGYTF. The CDR3, as DNA: TGTGCCAGCAGTGACCGGGGTCAGGCAAACTATGGCTACACCTTC.

This clone was counted a few times. V and J are TRBV7-9 and TRBJ1-2; D remains ambiguous. The CDR3 contains 14 residues. Per the germline V gene, CDR1 is SEHNR and CDR2 is FQNEAQ (reference sequence). V dropped 3 bases and J dropped 1 base, with 9 bases sitting between them. The CDR3 coding sequence is TGTGCCAGCAGCTTCGATGCCAGTAACTATGGCTACACCTTC. Translating gives CASSFDASNYGYTF.

This chain joins TRBV6-5 and TRBJ2-7; possibly TRBD2 for D (6 bases). Germline V gives CDR1 MNHEY, CDR2 SVGAGI. Trimming took off 7 bases at V and 3 bases at J, with 16 bases between the two ends. The CDR3 covers 14 residues. The CDR3 spells CASTPRRGGYEQYF. Here the CDR3 DNA reads TGTGCCAGCACCCCTCGGCGGGGCGGCTACGAGCAGTACTTC.

This clone was seen just once. This chain joins TRBV19 and TRBJ2-7; TRBD2 agrees at 12 bases. The CDR3 runs to 14 residues. Germline V lookup: CDR1 LNHDA, CDR2 SQIVND (reference sequence). J was trimmed by 3 bases and V by 5 bases; bases with no gene match: 2. The CDR3, as DNA: TGTGCCAGTAGTCCGACTAGCGGGGGCTACGAGCAGTACTTC. Amino acid sequence: CASSPTSGGYEQYF.

The rearrangement joins TRBV7-3 to TRBJ2-5; 7 bases line up with TRBD2. The CDR3 has 15 amino acids. The germline V gene encodes CDR1 SGHTA and CDR2 FQGTGA. J gave up 5 bases and V 0 bases, and 6 bases lay outside the gene matches. CDR3 sequence reads: CASSLTSGSLETQYF. The CDR3 nucleotides read TGTGCCAGCAGCTTAACTAGCGGGTCTCTCGAGACCCAGTACTTC.

V gene TRBV19 combines with J gene TRBJ1-1, with a weak D call TRBD1 (5 bases). V lost 6 bases and J 4 bases, leaving 12 bases between the germline ends. The CDR3 contains 13 residues. The V gene's germline CDR1 is LNHDA and CDR2 SQIVND (reference sequence). In DNA, the CDR3 is TGTGCCAGTAGCTGGGGCGGAAGCACTGAAGCTTTCTTT. Protein product: CASSWGGSTEAFF.

Regarding this clone: An end of the junction does not agree with germline; a read error may underlie this. The chain recombines TRBV5-6 with TRBJ1-5; TRBD1 matches at 10 bases. The CDR3 runs 14 residues. Germline assignment: CDR1 SGHDT and CDR2 YYEEEE. The CDR3 DNA is TGTGCCAGCAGCGTGGGACAGGGGAATCAACCCCAGCATTTT. It yields the protein CASSVGQGNQPQHF.

CDR3 nucleotides: TGTGCCAGCAGTGAAGTGGCCGGGACAGGTGCAAACACTGAAGCTTTCTTT. As protein: CASSEVAGTGANTEAFF. The V gene is TRBV6-1, the J gene TRBJ1-1; 8 nucleotides align to TRBD1. Germline V gene sequence: CDR1 MNHNS, CDR2 SASEGT. This CDR3 comprises 17 residues. Germline trimming cut 1 base from V and 2 bases from J; bases unmatched to any gene: 9.

The chain is built from TRBV25-1 and TRBJ1-2, with 7 bases aligning to TRBD1. The CDR3 contains 15 residues. Germline CDR1 and CDR2: MGHDK and SYGVNS. The V and J ends lost 6 bases and 4 bases, in that order; junction bases with no gene match: 11. The CDR3: CASSQDRLKGYGYTF. The CDR3 DNA follows: TGTGCCAGCAGCCAGGACAGGCTCAAGGGCTATGGCTACACCTTC.

The gene calls are TRBV11-2 and TRBJ2-1, with TRBD1 matching 10 bases. J lost 8 bases, V lost 5 bases, and 9 bases had no gene match. There are 15 residues in the CDR3. Germline assignment: CDR1 SGHAT and CDR2 FQNNGV. The CDR3 nucleotides are TGTGCCAGCAGCCCCCCGGGACAGGGGCGGGATGAGCAGTTCTTC. Translating it yields CASSPPGQGRDEQFF.

DNA for the CDR3: TGTGCCAGCAACAAAAAAAGACGGGGGAACTCCTACAATGAGCAGTTCTTC. Amino acids: CASNKKRRGNSYNEQFF. The rearrangement uses TRBV2 and TRBJ2-1, with TRBD2 as a possible D gene (6 bases). The CDR3 has 17 amino acids. V lost 7 bases and J lost 0, with 19 bases in between. From germline, CDR1 is SNHLY and CDR2 FYNNEI.

The chain combines TRBV7-2 with TRBJ2-1; 9 positions agree with TRBD1. Losses at the gene ends were 1 base for V and 4 bases for J; bases not matched to a gene: 2. The CDR3 has 15 amino acids. Germline V gives CDR1 SGHTA, CDR2 FQGNSA. The CDR3 is CASSLDRGQYNEQFF. CDR3 nucleotide sequence: TGTGCCAGCAGCTTAGACAGGGGGCAGTACAATGAGCAGTTCTTC.

The chain has TRBV6-2 or TRBV6-3 and TRBJ1-2; maybe TRBD1 (5 bases). CDR1 MNHEY and CDR2 SVGEGT come from the germline V gene. V lost 6 bases and J lost 2, with 19 bases in between. The CDR3 is 16 residues long. This CDR3 is CASSRGSGGGNYGYTF. In DNA, the CDR3 is TGTGCCAGCAGCCGGGGTTCCGGGGGGGGAAACTATGGCTACACCTTC.

V gene TRBV5-1 combines with J gene TRBJ1-4, with 8 positions matching TRBD1. V was clipped by 4 bases and J by 8 bases; unmatched bases: 7. The germline V gene has CDR1 SGHRS and CDR2 YFSETQ. The CDR3 has 14 residues. The CDR3 bases are TGCGCCAGCAGCATACAGGGGGTCGGGGAAAAACTGTTTTTT. This encodes CASSIQGVGEKLFF. The full variable domain, in which reference TRBV5-1 and TRBJ1-4 provide the parts outside the CDR3, is KAGVTQTPRYLIKTRGQQVTLSCSPISGHRSVSWYQQTPGQGLQFLFEYFSETQRNKGNFPGRFSGRQFSNSRSEMNVSTLELGDSALYLCASSIQGVGEKLFFGSGTQLSVL.

The CDR3, as DNA: TGTGCCTGGAGTGTACTAGATAGCAATCAGCCCCAGCATTTT. It is translated as CAWSVLDSNQPQHF. The V gene is TRBV30, the J gene TRBJ1-5; D unclear. There are 14 residues in the CDR3. Trimming took 0 bases from V and 0 from J, leaving 6 bases between them. CDR1 and CDR2 from the germline V gene are GTSNPN and SVGIG (reference sequence).

V is TRBV3-1 (or the pseudogene TRBV3-2) and J is TRBJ1-2; 10 nucleotides match TRBD1. Unmatched junction bases numbered 8, after V lost 4 bases and J lost 6 bases. The CDR3 runs 15 residues. CDR1 is LGHDT and CDR2 is YNNKEL in the germline V gene (reference sequence). The CDR3 is CASSRGGQGLDGYTF. DNA of the CDR3: TGTGCCAGCAGCCGCGGGGGACAGGGGTTAGATGGCTACACCTTC.

This chain uses TRBV7-9 with TRBJ1-2; TRBD1 matches 9 bases. Germline V gives CDR1 SEHNR, CDR2 FQNEAQ (reference sequence). V shed 2 bases, J shed 3 bases, and the junction held 13 bases outside the gene matches. The CDR3 runs to 18 residues. The CDR3 nucleotides read TGTGCCAGCAGCTTAACGGGCGGACAGGGGTTGAGGGACTATGGCTACACCTTC. It encodes CASSLTGGQGLRDYGYTF.

The chain has TRBV3-1 (or the pseudogene TRBV3-2) and TRBJ1-2; 11 nucleotides line up with TRBD1. Per germline, CDR1 LGHDT and CDR2 YNNKEL (reference sequence). The CDR3 length is 15 residues. V trimming: 3 bases; J trimming: 6 bases; junction bases outside the gene matches: 6. CDR3 sequence (DNA): TGTGCCAGCAGCCATAGCCGGGACAGGGGGAATGGCTACACCTTC. It yields the protein CASSHSRDRGNGYTF.